This TCR beta chain emerged from a study of cytomegalovirus exposure and HLA in healthy donors. Both 60 Vbeta primers and 13 Jbeta primers went into the PCR. The method was immunoSEQ multiplex PCR; TCRdb's version includes in-frame clones alone and lacks a portion of them. This repertoire includes approximately 61,000 clones. There are 13 residues in the CDR3. Per germline, CDR1 MDHEN and CDR2 SYDVKM. The ends were cut back, 2 bases at V and 4 bases at J, with 6 bases in the middle. Sequencing used PBMCs. V usage is TRBV28 and J usage is TRBJ1-5; D unresolved. This clonotype originated in a woman aged 18-35 years in good health and CMV-seronegative. DNA of the CDR3: TGTGCCAGCAGTTTAACGGGTAATCAGCCCCAGCATTTT. Protein sequence: CASSLTGNQPQHF.